This T cell receptor beta chain was identified during a study of vaccination effects on CD4 cells after COVID-19. Study-wide background: Participants completed two doses of the BNT162b2 or mRNA-1273 vaccine.

The germline gives CDR1 LGHDT, CDR2 YNNKEL (reference sequence). The CDR3 has 16 residues. V was cut by 1 base and J by 7 bases, with 19 bases left in between. Sequencing was performed with immunoSEQ multiplex PCR; in TCRdb, only in-frame clones are kept and a portion is missing. The sample holds about 26,000 clones, about 80% seen once. With respect to this clone: Antigen: not known.

Expansion of antigen-specific CD4+ T cells with viral peptide pools was carried out by the ViraFEST assay before sequencing. Having been cultured for 10 days, the cells underwent CD4+ T cell isolation. Between March and December 2020, the person had a SARS-CoV-2 infection that PCR confirmed. The authors replaced half the medium with IL-2 medium on days 3 and 7. V is TRBV3-1 (or the pseudogene TRBV3-2) and J is TRBJ2-5; D is possibly TRBD1 (5 bases). Sequences were derived from CD4+ T cells from PBMCs cultured with HCoV-NL63 spike peptides, sampled before COVID-19 vaccination. This receptor was obtained from a human donor who had a prior SARS-CoV-2 infection. The CDR3 DNA reads as TGTGCCAGCAGCCAAGGCGGAACTGGCCTTAGGGGGACCCAGTACTTC. Residues: CASSQGGTGLRGTQYF.